This TCR beta chain appears in the sequencing data of a study of T cell responses to AZD1222 COVID-19 vaccine. Data came from immunoSEQ multiplex PCR; TCRdb stores just in-frame clones and leaves some out. The data contain around 130,000 clones, 91% of them seen just once; the ten biggest clones take up approximately 3%. Concerning this clone itself: Its antigen is not identified.

Study conclusions and caveats: Rises in breadth and depth of Spike-specific TCRs came after two AZD1222 doses. At baseline, just five or six AZD1222 recipients tested seropositive. CD4 TCRs associated with vaccination spanned spike, dominating at 160-218 and 743-854.

CDR1 is SGHTA, CDR2 FQGNSA, per germline. The CDR3 extends over 14 amino acids. Trimming left V 5 bases short and J 10 bases short, with 15 bases between. This clonotype was obtained from an adult in good health. The sample here was peripheral blood, taken on day 0 of AZD1222 vaccination. The chain carries TRBV7-2 and TRBJ1-6, with D unclear. The CDR3 reads CASSALTGNSPLHF. The CDR3 nucleotides read TGTGCCAGCAGCGCCCTAACGGGGAACTCACCCCTCCACTTT.